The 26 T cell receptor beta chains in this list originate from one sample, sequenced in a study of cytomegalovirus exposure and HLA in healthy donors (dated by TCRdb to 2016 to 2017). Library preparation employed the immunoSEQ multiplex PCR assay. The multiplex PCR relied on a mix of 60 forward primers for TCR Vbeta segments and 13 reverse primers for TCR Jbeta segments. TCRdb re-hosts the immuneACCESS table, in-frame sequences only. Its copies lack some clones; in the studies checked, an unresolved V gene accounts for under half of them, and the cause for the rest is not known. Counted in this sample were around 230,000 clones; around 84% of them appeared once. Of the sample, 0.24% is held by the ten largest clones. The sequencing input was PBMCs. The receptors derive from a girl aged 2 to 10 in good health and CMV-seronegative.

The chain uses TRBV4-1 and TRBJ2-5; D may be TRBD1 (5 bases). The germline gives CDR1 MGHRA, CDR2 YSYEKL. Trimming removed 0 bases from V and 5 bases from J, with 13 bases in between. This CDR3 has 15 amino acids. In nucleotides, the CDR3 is TGCGCCAGCAGCCAAGACCCAGGGTATTTGGAGACCCAGTACTTC. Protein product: CASSQDPGYLETQYF.

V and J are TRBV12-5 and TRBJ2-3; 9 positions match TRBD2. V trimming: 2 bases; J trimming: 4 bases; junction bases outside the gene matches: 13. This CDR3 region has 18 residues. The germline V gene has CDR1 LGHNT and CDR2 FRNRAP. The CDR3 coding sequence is TGTGCTAGTGGTTTGACCACCCTAGGGGCGGGGGGGGCAGATACGCAGTATTTT. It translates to CASGLTTLGAGGADTQYF. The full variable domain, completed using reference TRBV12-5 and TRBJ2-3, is DARVTQTPRHKVTEMGQEVTMRCQPILGHNTVFWYRQTMMQGLELLAYFRNRAPLDDSGMPKDRFSAEMPDATLATLKIQPSEPRDSAVYFCASGLTTLGAGGADTQYFGPGTRLTVL.

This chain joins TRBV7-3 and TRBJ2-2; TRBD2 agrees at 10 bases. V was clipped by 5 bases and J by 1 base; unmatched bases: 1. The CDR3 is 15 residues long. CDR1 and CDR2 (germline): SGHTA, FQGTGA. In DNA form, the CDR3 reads TGTGCCAGCAGCCGGACTAGCGGGAACACCGGGGAGCTGTTTTTT. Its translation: CASSRTSGNTGELFF.

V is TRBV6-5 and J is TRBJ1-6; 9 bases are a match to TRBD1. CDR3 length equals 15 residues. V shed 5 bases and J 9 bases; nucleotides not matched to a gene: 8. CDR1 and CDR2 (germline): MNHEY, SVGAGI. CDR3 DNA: TGTGCCAGCAGTAACACCGGGACAGGGATTTCACCCCTCCACTTT. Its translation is CASSNTGTGISPLHF.

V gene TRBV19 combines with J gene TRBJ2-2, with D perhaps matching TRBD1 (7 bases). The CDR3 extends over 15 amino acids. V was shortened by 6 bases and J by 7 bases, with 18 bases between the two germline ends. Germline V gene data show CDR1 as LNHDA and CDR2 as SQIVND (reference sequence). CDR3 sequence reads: CASRYLGGGRGELFF. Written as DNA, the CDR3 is TGTGCCAGTAGATACCTTGGAGGGGGCCGCGGGGAGCTGTTTTTT.

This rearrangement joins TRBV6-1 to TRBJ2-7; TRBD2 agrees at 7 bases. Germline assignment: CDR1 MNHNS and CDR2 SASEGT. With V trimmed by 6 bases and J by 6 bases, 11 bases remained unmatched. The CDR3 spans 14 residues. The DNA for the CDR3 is TGTGCCAGCAGCCCGGGGGGTGGTTGGGGCGAGCAGTACTTC. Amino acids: CASSPGGGWGEQYF.

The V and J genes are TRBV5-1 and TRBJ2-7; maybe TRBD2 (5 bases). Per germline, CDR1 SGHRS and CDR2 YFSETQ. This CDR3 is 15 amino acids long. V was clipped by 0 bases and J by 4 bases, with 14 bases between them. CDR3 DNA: TGCGCCAGCAGCTTGGGAGAGGGAAGGTATTACGAGCAGTACTTC. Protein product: CASSLGEGRYYEQYF.

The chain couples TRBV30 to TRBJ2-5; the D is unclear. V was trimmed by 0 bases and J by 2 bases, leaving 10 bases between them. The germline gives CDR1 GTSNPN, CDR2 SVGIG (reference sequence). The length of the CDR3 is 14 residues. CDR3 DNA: TGTGCCTGGAGTGTCGTTAGTCCTCAAGAGACCCAGTACTTC. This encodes CAWSVVSPQETQYF.

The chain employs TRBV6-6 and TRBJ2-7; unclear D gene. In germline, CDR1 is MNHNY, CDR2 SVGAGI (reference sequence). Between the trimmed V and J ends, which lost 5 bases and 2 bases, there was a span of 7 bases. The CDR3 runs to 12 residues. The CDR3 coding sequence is TGTGCCAGCAGTCCCCAGGCCTACGAGCAGTACTTC. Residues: CASSPQAYEQYF.

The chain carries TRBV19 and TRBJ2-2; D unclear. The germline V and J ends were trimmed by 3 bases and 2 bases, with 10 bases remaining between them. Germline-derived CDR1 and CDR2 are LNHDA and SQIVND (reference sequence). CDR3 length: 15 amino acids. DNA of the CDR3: TGTGCCAGTAGTATCTCGTCTGTTAACACCGGGGAGCTGTTTTTT. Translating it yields CASSISSVNTGELFF.

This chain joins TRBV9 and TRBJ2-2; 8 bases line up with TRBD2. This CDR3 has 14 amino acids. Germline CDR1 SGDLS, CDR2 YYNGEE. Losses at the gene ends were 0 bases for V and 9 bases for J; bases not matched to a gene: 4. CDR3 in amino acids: CASSVESGGRELFF. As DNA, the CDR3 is TGTGCCAGCAGCGTAGAGAGCGGGGGACGGGAGCTGTTTTTT.

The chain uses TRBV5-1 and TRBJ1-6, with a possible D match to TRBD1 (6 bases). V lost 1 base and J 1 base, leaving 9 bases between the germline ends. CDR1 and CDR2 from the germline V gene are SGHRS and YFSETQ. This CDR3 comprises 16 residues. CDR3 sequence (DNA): TGCGCCAGCAGCTTGACCCAGGGGTCCTATAATTCACCCCTCCACTTT. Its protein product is CASSLTQGSYNSPLHF.

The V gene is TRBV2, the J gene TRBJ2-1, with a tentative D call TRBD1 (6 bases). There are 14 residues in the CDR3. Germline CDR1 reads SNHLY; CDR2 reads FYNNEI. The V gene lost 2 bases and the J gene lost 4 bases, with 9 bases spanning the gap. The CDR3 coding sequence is TGTGCCAGCAGTGAAAGGCAGGGGTACAATGAGCAGTTCTTC. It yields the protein CASSERQGYNEQFF.

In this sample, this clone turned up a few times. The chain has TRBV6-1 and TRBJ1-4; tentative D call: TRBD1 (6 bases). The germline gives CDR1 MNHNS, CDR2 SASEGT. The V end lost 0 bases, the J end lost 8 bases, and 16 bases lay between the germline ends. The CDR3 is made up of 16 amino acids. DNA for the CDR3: TGTGCCAGCAGTGAAGCCCCCGGGACATTTGACGAAAAACTGTTTTTT. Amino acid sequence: CASSEAPGTFDEKLFF.

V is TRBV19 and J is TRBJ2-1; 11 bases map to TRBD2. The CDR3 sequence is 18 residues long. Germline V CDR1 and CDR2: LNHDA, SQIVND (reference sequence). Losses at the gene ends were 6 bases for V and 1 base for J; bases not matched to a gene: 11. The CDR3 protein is CASRPGQIAGGSYNEQFF. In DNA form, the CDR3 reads TGTGCCAGTAGGCCGGGACAGATAGCGGGAGGGTCCTACAATGAGCAGTTCTTC.

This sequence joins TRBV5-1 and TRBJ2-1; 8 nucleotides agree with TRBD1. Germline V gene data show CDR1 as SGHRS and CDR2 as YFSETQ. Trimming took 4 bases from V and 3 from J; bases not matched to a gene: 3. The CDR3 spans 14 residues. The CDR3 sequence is CASSPGQGYNEQFF. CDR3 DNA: TGCGCCAGCAGCCCTGGACAGGGCTACAATGAGCAGTTCTTC.

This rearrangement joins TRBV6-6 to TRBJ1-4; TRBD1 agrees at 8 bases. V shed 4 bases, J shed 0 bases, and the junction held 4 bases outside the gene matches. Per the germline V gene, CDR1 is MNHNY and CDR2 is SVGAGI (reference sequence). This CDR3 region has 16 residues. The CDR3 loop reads CASSSGQASTNEKLFF. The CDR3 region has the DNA TGTGCCAGCAGTTCGGGACAGGCCTCAACTAATGAAAAACTGTTTTTT.

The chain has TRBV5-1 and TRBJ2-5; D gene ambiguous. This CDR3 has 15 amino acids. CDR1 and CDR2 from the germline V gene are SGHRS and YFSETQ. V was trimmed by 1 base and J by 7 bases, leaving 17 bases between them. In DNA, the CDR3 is TGCGCCAGCAGCTTGCTAACTTCCGGCGCGGTGACCCAGTACTTC. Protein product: CASSLLTSGAVTQYF.

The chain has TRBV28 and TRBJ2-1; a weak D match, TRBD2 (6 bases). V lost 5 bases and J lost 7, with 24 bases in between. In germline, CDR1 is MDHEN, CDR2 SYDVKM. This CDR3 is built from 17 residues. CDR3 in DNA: TGTGCCAGCAGTCGGCGAGAAGGGCGGGGAGTCAGAAATGAGCAGTTCTTC. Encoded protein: CASSRREGRGVRNEQFF. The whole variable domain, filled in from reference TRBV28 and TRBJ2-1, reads DVKVTQSSRYLVKRTGEKVFLECVQDMDHENMFWYRQDPGLGLRLIYFSYDVKMKEKGDIPEGYSVSREKKERFSLILESASTNQTSMYLCASSRREGRGVRNEQFFGPGTRLTVL.

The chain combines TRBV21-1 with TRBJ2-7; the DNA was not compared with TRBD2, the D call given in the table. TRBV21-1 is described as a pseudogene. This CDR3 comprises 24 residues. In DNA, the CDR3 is TGTGCCAGCAGCAAAGAAGGCGTCGATGGTCCCGGGACTAGCGGGAGGACCCGTGTGAACGAGCAGTACTTC. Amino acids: CASSKEGVDGPGTSGRTRVNEQYF.

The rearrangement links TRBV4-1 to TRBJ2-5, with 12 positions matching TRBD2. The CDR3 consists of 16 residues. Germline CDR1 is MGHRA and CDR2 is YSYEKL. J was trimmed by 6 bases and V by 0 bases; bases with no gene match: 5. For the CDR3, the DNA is TGCGCCAGCAGCCAAGAGACTAGCGGGAGCGGAAAGACCCAGTACTTC. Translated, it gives CASSQETSGSGKTQYF.

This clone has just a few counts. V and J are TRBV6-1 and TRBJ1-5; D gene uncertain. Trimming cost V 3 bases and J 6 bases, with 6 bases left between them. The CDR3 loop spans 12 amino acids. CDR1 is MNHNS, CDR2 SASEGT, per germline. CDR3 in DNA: TGTGCCAGCAGTGAGGCCCCTCAGCCCCAGCATTTT. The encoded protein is CASSEAPQPQHF.

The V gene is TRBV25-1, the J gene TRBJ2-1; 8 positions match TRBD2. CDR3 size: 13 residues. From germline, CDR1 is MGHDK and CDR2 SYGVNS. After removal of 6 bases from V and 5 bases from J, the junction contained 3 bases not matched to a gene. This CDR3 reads CASSGTRNNEQFF. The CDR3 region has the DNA TGTGCCAGCAGCGGGACTAGAAACAATGAGCAGTTCTTC.

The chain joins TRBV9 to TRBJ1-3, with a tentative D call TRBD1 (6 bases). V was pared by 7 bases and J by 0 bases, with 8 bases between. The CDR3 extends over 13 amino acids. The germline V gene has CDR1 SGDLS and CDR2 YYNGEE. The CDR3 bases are TGTGCCAGCGGACAGAACTCTGGAAACACCATATATTTT. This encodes CASGQNSGNTIYF. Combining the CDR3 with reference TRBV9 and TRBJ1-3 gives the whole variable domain DSGVTQTPKHLITATGQRVTLRCSPRSGDLSVYWYQQSLDQGLQFLIQYYNGEERAKGNILERFSAQQFPDLHSELNLSSLELGDSALYFCASGQNSGNTIYFGEGSWLTVV.

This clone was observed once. This CDR3 reads CATSRDPGSGNTIYF. The CDR3, as DNA: TGTGCCACCAGCAGAGATCCGGGATCAGGAAACACCATATATTTT. This sequence joins TRBV15 and TRBJ1-3, with D uncertain. V shed 0 bases and J shed 4 bases, with 10 bases lying between them. The germline V gene has CDR1 LNHNV and CDR2 YYDKDF (reference sequence). The CDR3 spans 15 residues. Filled out from reference TRBV15 and TRBJ1-3, the complete variable domain reads DAMVIQNPRYQVTQFGKPVTLSCSQTLNHNVMYWYQQKSSQAPKLLFHYYDKDFNNEADTPDNFQSRRPNTSFCFLDIRSPGLGDTAMYLCATSRDPGSGNTIYFGEGSWLTVV.

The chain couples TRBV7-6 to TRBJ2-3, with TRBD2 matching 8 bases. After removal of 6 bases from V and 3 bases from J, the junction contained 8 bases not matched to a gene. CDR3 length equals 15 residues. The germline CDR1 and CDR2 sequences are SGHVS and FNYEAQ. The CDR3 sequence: CASSYLAGTTDTQYF. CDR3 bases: TGTGCCAGCAGTTATTTAGCGGGAACGACAGATACGCAGTATTTT.